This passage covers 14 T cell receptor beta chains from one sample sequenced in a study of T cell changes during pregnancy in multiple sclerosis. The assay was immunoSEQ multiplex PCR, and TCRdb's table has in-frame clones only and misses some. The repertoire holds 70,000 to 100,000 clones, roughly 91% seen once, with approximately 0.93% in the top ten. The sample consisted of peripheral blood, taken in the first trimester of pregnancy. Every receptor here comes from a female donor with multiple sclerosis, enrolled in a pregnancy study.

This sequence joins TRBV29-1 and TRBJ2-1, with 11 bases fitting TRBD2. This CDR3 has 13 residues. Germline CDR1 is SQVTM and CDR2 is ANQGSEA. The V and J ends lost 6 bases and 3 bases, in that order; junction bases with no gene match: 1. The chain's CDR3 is CSVGTSGYNEQFF. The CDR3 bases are TGCAGCGTCGGGACTAGCGGCTACAATGAGCAGTTCTTC.

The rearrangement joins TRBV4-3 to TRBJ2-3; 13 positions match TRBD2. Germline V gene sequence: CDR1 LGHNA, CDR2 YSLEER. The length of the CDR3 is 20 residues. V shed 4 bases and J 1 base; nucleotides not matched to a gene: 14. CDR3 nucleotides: TGCGCCAGCAGCCTCCATACCGGGACTAGCGGGACCACGGGCACAGATACGCAGTATTTT. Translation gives CASSLHTGTSGTTGTDTQYF.

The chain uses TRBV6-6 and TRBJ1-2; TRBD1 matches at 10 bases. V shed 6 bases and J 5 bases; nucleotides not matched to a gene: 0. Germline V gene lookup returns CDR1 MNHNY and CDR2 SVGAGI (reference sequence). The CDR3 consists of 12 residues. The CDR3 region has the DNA TGTGCCAGCAGGGGACAGGGGTATGGCTACACCTTC. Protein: CASRGQGYGYTF.

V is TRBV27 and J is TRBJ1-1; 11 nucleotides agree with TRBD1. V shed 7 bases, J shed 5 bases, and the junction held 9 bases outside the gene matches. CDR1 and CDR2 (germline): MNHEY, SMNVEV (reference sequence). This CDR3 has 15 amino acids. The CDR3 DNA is TGTGCCAGCACCACCGGACAGGGGGCGCGGACTGAAGCTTTCTTT. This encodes CASTTGQGARTEAFF.

In DNA form, the CDR3 reads TGTGCCAGCAGCTTATGGGGGGGCAGTGGACTAGAGACCCAGTACTTC. The encoded protein is CASSLWGGSGLETQYF. J is TRBJ2-5 and V is TRBV7-8, with a tentative D call TRBD2 (7 bases). Germline V gene sequence: CDR1 SGHVS, CDR2 FQNEAQ. This CDR3 has 16 amino acids. The V and J ends lost 2 bases and 4 bases respectively, with 17 bases between them.

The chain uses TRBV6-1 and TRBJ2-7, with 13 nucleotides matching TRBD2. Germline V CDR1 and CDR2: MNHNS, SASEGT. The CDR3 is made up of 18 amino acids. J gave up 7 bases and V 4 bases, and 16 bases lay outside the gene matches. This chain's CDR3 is CASSGLNPRTSGSREQYF. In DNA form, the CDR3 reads TGTGCCAGCAGTGGCTTAAACCCTCGGACTAGCGGGAGCCGTGAGCAGTACTTC.

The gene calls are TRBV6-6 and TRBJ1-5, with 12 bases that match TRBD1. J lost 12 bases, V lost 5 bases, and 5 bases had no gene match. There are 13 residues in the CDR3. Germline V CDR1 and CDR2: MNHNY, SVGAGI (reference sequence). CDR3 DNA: TGTGCCAGCAGTCCCGGGACAGGGGGCCTCCAGCATTTT. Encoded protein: CASSPGTGGLQHF.

CDR3 DNA: TGTGCCATCAGTGTTACCGGGAAGTCTAATGAAAAACTGTTTTTT. Protein sequence: CAISVTGKSNEKLFF. This chain connects TRBV10-3 to TRBJ1-4; no clear D gene. This CDR3 spans 15 amino acids. The germline V gene encodes CDR1 ENHRY and CDR2 SYGVKD. V was clipped by 4 bases and J by 3 bases, with 12 bases between them.

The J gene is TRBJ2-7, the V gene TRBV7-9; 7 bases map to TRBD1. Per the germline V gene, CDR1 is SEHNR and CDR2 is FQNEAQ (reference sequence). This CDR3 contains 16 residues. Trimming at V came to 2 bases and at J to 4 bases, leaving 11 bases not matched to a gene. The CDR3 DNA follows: TGTGCCAGCAGCTTACATCAAGGGGGCGCAGGTTACGAGCAGTACTTC. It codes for CASSLHQGGAGYEQYF.

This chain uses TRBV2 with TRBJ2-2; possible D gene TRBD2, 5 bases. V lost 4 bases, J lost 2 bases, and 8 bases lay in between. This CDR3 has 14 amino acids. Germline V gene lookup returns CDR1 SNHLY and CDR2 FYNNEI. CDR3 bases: TGTGCCAGCAGTGCGGGAATAAACACCGGGGAGCTGTTTTTT. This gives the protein CASSAGINTGELFF.

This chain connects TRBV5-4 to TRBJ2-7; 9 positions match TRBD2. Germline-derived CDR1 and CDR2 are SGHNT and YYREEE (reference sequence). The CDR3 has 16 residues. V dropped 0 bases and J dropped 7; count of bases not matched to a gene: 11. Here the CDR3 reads CASSLAKSGGPGEQYF. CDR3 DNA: TGTGCCAGCAGCTTGGCCAAGAGCGGGGGGCCGGGGGAGCAGTACTTC.

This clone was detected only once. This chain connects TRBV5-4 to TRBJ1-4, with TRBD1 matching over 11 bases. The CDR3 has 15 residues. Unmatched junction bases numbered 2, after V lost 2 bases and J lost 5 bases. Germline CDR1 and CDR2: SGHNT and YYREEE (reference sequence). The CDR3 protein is CASSFGQGANEKLFF. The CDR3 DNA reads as TGTGCCAGCAGCTTCGGACAGGGGGCGAATGAAAAACTGTTTTTT.

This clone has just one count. CDR3 loop: CANPLGQYSPYNEQFF. DNA of the CDR3: TGTGCCAATCCTCTAGGACAGTACTCTCCCTACAATGAGCAGTTCTTC. The genes are TRBV27 and TRBJ2-1; D is possibly TRBD1 (6 bases). Germline CDR1 and CDR2: MNHEY and SMNVEV (reference sequence). The V gene lost 10 bases and the J gene lost 2 bases, with 21 bases spanning the gap. The CDR3 totals 16 residues.

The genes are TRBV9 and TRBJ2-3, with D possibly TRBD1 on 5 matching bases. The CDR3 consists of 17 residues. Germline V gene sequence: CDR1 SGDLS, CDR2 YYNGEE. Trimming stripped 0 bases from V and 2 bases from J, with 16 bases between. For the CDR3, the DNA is TGTGCCAGCAGCGTAGATCCGGCAGGGCTTACCACAGATACGCAGTATTTT. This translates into CASSVDPAGLTTDTQYF. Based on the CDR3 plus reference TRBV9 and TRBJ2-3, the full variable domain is DSGVTQTPKHLITATGQRVTLRCSPRSGDLSVYWYQQSLDQGLQFLIQYYNGEERAKGNILERFSAQQFPDLHSELNLSSLELGDSALYFCASSVDPAGLTTDTQYFGPGTRLTVL.